This T cell receptor beta chain came from a study of OX40 agonist ivuxolimab in advanced cancers. Overall study: People in dose escalation had one of these cancers: hepatocellular carcinoma, melanoma, renal cell or head and neck cancer. The group had a mean age of about 60 years, ranged from roughly 23 to 85, and was 82.7% male.

This clone has only one observation. The repertoire was sequenced with immunoSEQ multiplex PCR; TCRdb's copy has only in-frame clones and lacks some. The sample records more than 20,000 clones, around three quarters being singletons. The CDR3 is 14 residues long. Germline V gene lookup returns CDR1 SGHNT and CDR2 YYREEE (reference sequence). The junction had 5 bases not matched to a gene; V was cut back by 4 bases and J by 2 bases. The material was CD4+ or CD8+ T cells sorted from blood, obtained in a trial of the OX40 agonist ivuxolimab. This receptor was obtained from an adult with an advanced solid tumor such as melanoma, head and neck, liver or kidney cancer. The chain links TRBV5-4 to TRBJ2-5; TRBD1 matches at 7 bases. Here the CDR3 reads CASSRGQRQETQYF. In DNA form, the CDR3 reads TGTGCCAGCAGCCGGGGACAGCGGCAAGAGACCCAGTACTTC.